The 17 T cell receptor beta chains given below trace back to one sample, sequenced in a study of Tregs in tolerant kidney transplant recipients. These TCRs' antigens remain unknown. Using immunoSEQ multiplex PCR, the repertoire was profiled, and TCRdb retains in-frame clones only, with some absent. The top ten clones hold approximately 3.6% of a sample with 4,500 to 7,000 clones, 90% of them seen once. Sequenced material: Tregs from blood cultured with allogeneic cells, taken before the transplant. The source is a human patient who received a combined kidney and bone marrow transplant.

The chain combines TRBV7-2 with TRBJ1-2; 9 bases are shared with TRBD1. This CDR3 spans 16 amino acids. The V gene end was trimmed by 5 bases and the J gene end by 5 bases; junction bases not matched to a gene: 12. The germline V gene has CDR1 SGHTA and CDR2 FQGNSA. The CDR3 protein is CASSPAGTGGAYGYTF. Here the CDR3 DNA reads TGTGCCAGCAGCCCCGCCGGAACAGGGGGCGCTTATGGCTACACCTTC. The full variable domain, in which reference TRBV7-2 and TRBJ1-2 provide the parts outside the CDR3, is GAGVSQSPSNKVTEKGKDVELRCDPISGHTALYWYRQSLGQGLEFLIYFQGNSAPDKSGLPSDRFSAERTGGSVSTLTIQRTQQEDSAVYLCASSPAGTGGAYGYTFGSGTRLTVV.

The rearrangement links TRBV7-2 to TRBJ2-5; a possible D gene is TRBD2 (5 bases). Deletions cut 5 bases from V and 2 bases from J, with 9 bases between. Germline V gene lookup returns CDR1 SGHTA and CDR2 FQGNSA. This CDR3 has 13 amino acids. CDR3 DNA sequence: TGTGCCAGCAGCCCCCGCGGGCAAGAGACCCAGTACTTC. Translating gives CASSPRGQETQYF.

V is TRBV19 and J is TRBJ1-4; possibly TRBD1 for D (6 bases). CDR3 size: 17 residues. Trimming removed 5 bases from V and 0 bases from J, with 16 bases in between. Germline V lookup: CDR1 LNHDA, CDR2 SQIVND (reference sequence). For the CDR3, the DNA is TGTGCCAGTAGTCCTCGGACAGATTATGCAACTAATGAAAAACTGTTTTTT. Its protein is CASSPRTDYATNEKLFF.

The chain carries TRBV19 and TRBJ1-5, with no clear D. The V gene lost 7 bases and the J gene lost 0 bases, with 7 bases spanning the gap. The CDR3 has 13 amino acids. Per germline, CDR1 LNHDA and CDR2 SQIVND (reference sequence). CDR3 sequence: CASTGYSNQPQHF. The CDR3 DNA reads as TGTGCCAGTACCGGCTATAGCAATCAGCCCCAGCATTTT.

V usage is TRBV2 and J usage is TRBJ2-2; TRBD1 matches 12 bases. The V gene end was trimmed by 10 bases and the J gene end by 5 bases; junction bases not matched to a gene: 8. The germline V gene has CDR1 SNHLY and CDR2 FYNNEI. The CDR3 has 15 residues. The CDR3 region has the DNA TGTGCCATCCAACAGGGACAGGGGGCAACCGGGGAGCTGTTTTTT. Residues: CAIQQGQGATGELFF.

The chain has TRBV18 and TRBJ2-5; no reliable D call. CDR3 size: 13 residues. Trimming shortened V by 3 bases and J by 5 bases, and 10 bases separated the two germline ends. Germline loops: CDR1 KGHSH, CDR2 LQKENI. The DNA of the CDR3 is TGTGCCAGCTCACCTGACCTAACCGAGACCCAGTACTTC. It codes for CASSPDLTETQYF. The whole variable domain, filled in from reference TRBV18 and TRBJ2-5, reads NAGVMQNPRHLVRRRGQEARLRCSPMKGHSHVYWYRQLPEEGLKFMVYLQKENIIDESGMPKERFSAEFPKEGPSILRIQQVVRGDSAAYFCASSPDLTETQYFGPGTRLLVL.

The rearrangement links TRBV10-3 to TRBJ2-5; 7 positions match TRBD1. Trimming cost V 4 bases and J 3 bases; bases outside gene matches: 11. Germline V gene sequence: CDR1 ENHRY, CDR2 SYGVKD. The CDR3 runs to 16 residues. The CDR3 nucleotides read TGTGCCATCAGTGGCCCTCCGGGACAGCAGGAAGAGACCCAGTACTTC. Its protein is CAISGPPGQQEETQYF.

This clone was found once. CDR3 sequence: CASSLGRSETQYF. In nucleotides, the CDR3 is TGCGCCAGCAGCTTGGGGCGGTCTGAGACCCAGTACTTC. The chain employs TRBV5-1 and TRBJ2-5; D gene ambiguous. The CDR3 contains 13 residues. Germline CDR1 reads SGHRS; CDR2 reads YFSETQ. V gave up 0 bases and J gave up 5 bases, with 8 bases separating them. The full variable domain, completed using reference TRBV5-1 and TRBJ2-5, is KAGVTQTPRYLIKTRGQQVTLSCSPISGHRSVSWYQQTPGQGLQFLFEYFSETQRNKGNFPGRFSGRQFSNSRSEMNVSTLELGDSALYLCASSLGRSETQYFGPGTRLLVL.

This chain uses TRBV21-1 with TRBJ1-1; the table's D gene call, TRBD1, was not cross checked with the DNA. TRBV21-1 is a recognized pseudogene. The CDR3 sequence is 19 residues long. This CDR3 is CASSKSGDNRGRPERSAFF. CDR3 coding DNA: TGTGCCAGCAGCAAATCTGGGGATAACAGGGGGCGCCCAGAGAGATCGGCTTTCTTT.

This chain uses TRBV15 with TRBJ1-4; maybe TRBD1 (5 bases). The V gene's germline CDR1 is LNHNV and CDR2 YYDKDF (reference sequence). V was trimmed by 5 bases and J by 0 bases, leaving 10 bases between them. The length of the CDR3 is 15 residues. The CDR3 sequence: CATSRGWTTNEKLFF. In DNA, the CDR3 is TGTGCCACCAGCCGGGGCTGGACAACTAATGAAAAACTGTTTTTT.

The chain is built from TRBV2 and TRBJ2-1; D ambiguous. The germline V gene has CDR1 SNHLY and CDR2 FYNNEI. The CDR3 totals 12 residues. The V and J ends lost 8 bases and 4 bases respectively, with 9 bases between them. This CDR3 is CASGYPYNEQFF. CDR3 in DNA: TGTGCCAGCGGATACCCTTACAATGAGCAGTTCTTC.

The chain has TRBV10-3 and TRBJ1-5; weak D call: TRBD1 (5 bases). Looked up from germline, CDR1 is ENHRY and CDR2 is SYGVKD. Trimming left V 6 bases short and J 1 base short, with 10 bases between. The CDR3 consists of 14 residues. CDR3 in amino acids: CAISGTASNQPQHF. CDR3 nucleotide sequence: TGTGCCATCAGCGGGACTGCGAGCAATCAGCCCCAGCATTTT.

The rearrangement uses TRBV11-2 and TRBJ2-3; 8 nucleotides line up with TRBD2. The CDR3 is 13 amino acids. V trimming: 2 bases; J trimming: 9 bases; junction bases outside the gene matches: 4. The germline CDR1 and CDR2 sequences are SGHAT and FQNNGV. CDR3 sequence: CASSLPPGGTQYF. DNA of the CDR3: TGTGCCAGCAGCTTACCCCCGGGGGGGACGCAGTATTTT. The whole variable domain, filled in from reference TRBV11-2 and TRBJ2-3, reads EAGVAQSPRYKIIEKRQSVAFWCNPISGHATLYWYQQILGQGPKLLIQFQNNGVVDDSQLPKDRFSAERLKGVDSTLKIQPAKLEDSAVYLCASSLPPGGTQYFGPGTRLTVL.

The chain uses TRBV5-1 and TRBJ2-1; D is undetermined. V lost 5 bases to trimming and J lost 8 bases, with 8 bases between them. The CDR3 has 11 residues. Per germline, CDR1 SGHRS and CDR2 YFSETQ. The CDR3 reads CASRGRHEQFF. The CDR3 DNA reads as TGCGCCAGCAGAGGCCGGCATGAGCAGTTCTTC.

V usage is TRBV7-9 and J usage is TRBJ2-7; 8 bases align to TRBD2. The length of the CDR3 is 14 residues. Per germline, CDR1 SEHNR and CDR2 FQNEAQ (reference sequence). Trimming cost V 1 base and J 6 bases; bases outside gene matches: 5. The CDR3 sequence is CASSLEVLAGEQYF. For the CDR3, the DNA is TGTGCCAGCAGCTTAGAGGTGCTAGCGGGCGAGCAGTACTTC.

This clone was counted only a few times. V gene TRBV5-1 combines with J gene TRBJ2-7; 8 nucleotides line up with TRBD2. J lost 2 bases, V lost 0 bases, and 1 base had no gene match. The CDR3 runs to 14 residues. CDR1 and CDR2 from the germline V gene are SGHRS and YFSETQ. The CDR3 sequence: CASSLAGGPYEQYF. As DNA, the CDR3 is TGCGCCAGCAGCTTGGCGGGGGGGCCCTACGAGCAGTACTTC.

In DNA form, the CDR3 reads TGTGCCAGCAGCTTGGTTGGGACACCTACCTACAATGAGCAGTTCTTC. It specifies CASSLVGTPTYNEQFF. This sequence joins TRBV5-6 and TRBJ2-1; possibly TRBD1 for D (6 bases). The germline CDR1 and CDR2 sequences are SGHDT and YYEEEE. The CDR3 is made up of 16 amino acids. Trimming cost V 0 bases and J 2 bases, with 12 bases left between them.